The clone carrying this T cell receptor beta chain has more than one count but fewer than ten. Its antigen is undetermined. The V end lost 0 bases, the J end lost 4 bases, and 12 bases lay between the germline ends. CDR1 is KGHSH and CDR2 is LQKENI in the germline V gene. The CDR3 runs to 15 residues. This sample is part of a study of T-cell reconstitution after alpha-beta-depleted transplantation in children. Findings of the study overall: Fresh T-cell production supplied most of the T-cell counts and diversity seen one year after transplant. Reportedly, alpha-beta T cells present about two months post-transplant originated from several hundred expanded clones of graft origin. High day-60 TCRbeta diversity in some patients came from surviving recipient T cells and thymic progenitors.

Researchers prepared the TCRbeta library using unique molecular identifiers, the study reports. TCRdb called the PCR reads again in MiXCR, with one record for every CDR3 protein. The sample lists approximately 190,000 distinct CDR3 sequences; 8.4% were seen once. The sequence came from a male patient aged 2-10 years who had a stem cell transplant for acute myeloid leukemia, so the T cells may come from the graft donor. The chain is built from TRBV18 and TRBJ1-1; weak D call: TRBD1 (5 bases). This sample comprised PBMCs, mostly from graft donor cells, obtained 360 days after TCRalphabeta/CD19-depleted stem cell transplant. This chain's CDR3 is CASSPPAGRSTEAFF. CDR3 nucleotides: TGTGCCAGCTCACCACCGGCAGGGCGGTCCACTGAAGCTTTCTTT.